A selection of T cell receptor beta chains follows, all from one sample in a study of control samples from healthy donors and cancer patients. The protocol was immunoSEQ multiplex PCR, while the TCRdb copy is restricted to in-frame clones and leaves out a portion. The profile shows about 160,000 clones, around 90% of them singletons. The specimen sequenced was blood. Receptors were obtained from a man younger than 45 in good health. The CDR3 runs from the conserved cysteine through the conserved F or W. The order of the fields is J gene, V gene, D gene, clone size, CDR3 protein, CDR3 DNA. D genes are given only for firm matches. Size values are once, few and many counts, or a class for expanded clones, and some rows have none.

>TRBJ2-3|TRBV7-3|.|.
CASSLRAGFSGDTQYF
TGTGCCAGCAGCTTAAGGGCGGGATTCTCAGGGGATACGCAGTATTTT
>TRBJ2-3|TRBV3-1/TRBV3-2|TRBD2|.
CASSQTSGLATDTQYF
TGTGCCAGCAGCCAAACTTCGGGACTAGCCACAGATACGCAGTATTTT
>TRBJ1-1|TRBV13|.|.
CASSQSNTEAFF
TGTGCCAGCAGCCAGTCGAACACTGAAGCTTTCTTT
>TRBJ2-2|TRBV29-1|.|.
CSVRLTENTGELFF
TGCAGCGTAAGGTTGACAGAGAACACCGGGGAGCTGTTTTTT
>TRBJ1-5|TRBV6-5|.|once
CASSYRDRHQPQHF
TGTGCCAGCAGTTACCGCGACAGGCATCAGCCCCAGCATTTT
>TRBJ2-3|TRBV13|.|.
CASSLRPVLVTTDTQYF
TGTGCCAGCAGCTTAAGGCCCGTCCTAGTAACTACAGATACGCAGTATTTT
>TRBJ1-5|TRBV2|.|once
CASTTTAPGRNQPQHF
TGTGCCAGCACTACGACGGCCCCCGGGCGCAATCAGCCCCAGCATTTT
>TRBJ1-5|TRBV2|.|once
CASNFYSNQPQHF
TGTGCCAGCAATTTCTATAGCAATCAGCCCCAGCATTTT
>TRBJ1-2|TRBV28|TRBD1|.
CASSLLSGQGNGYTF
TGTGCCAGCAGTTTGCTCTCGGGACAGGGGAATGGCTACACCTTC
>TRBJ2-1|TRBV7-6|.|.
CASSLGGQTYNEQFF
TGTGCCAGCAGTCTGGGGGGACAAACCTACAATGAGCAGTTCTTC
>TRBJ1-4|TRBV6-6|TRBD1|once
CASSPTGDLNEKLFF
TGTGCCAGCAGCCCAACAGGGGACCTTAATGAAAAACTGTTTTTT
>TRBJ1-1|TRBV7-9|.|.
CASSLDWENTEAFF
TGTGCCAGCAGCTTAGATTGGGAGAACACTGAAGCTTTCTTT
>TRBJ1-5|TRBV28|.|few
CASREGNQPQHF
TGTGCCAGTCGAGAGGGCAATCAGCCCCAGCATTTT
>TRBJ2-7|TRBV5-6|.|.
CASSLGVGSYEQYF
TGTGCCAGCAGCTTAGGTGTTGGCTCCTACGAGCAGTACTTC
>TRBJ2-3|TRBV7-9|.|.
CASSFGGPDTQYF
TGTGCCAGCAGTTTCGGGGGGCCAGATACGCAGTATTTT
>TRBJ1-2|TRBV12-3/TRBV12-4|.|.
CASSSVQGYTF
TGTGCCAGCAGTTCTGTGCAGGGCTACACCTTC
>TRBJ1-1|TRBV7-3|.|.
CASSPRGGVNTEAFF
TGTGCCAGCAGCCCTCGAGGGGGAGTTAACACTGAAGCTTTCTTT
>TRBJ1-2|TRBV5-6|.|.
CASSPPFYRESLSNYGYTF
TGTGCCAGCAGCCCACCCTTCTACAGGGAATCCCTCTCTAACTATGGCTACACCTTC
>TRBJ2-5|TRBV3-1/TRBV3-2|.|.
CASGGFKGPKTQYF
TGTGCCAGCGGGGGCTTCAAAGGGCCAAAGACCCAGTACTTC
>TRBJ2-1|TRBV15|TRBD2|.
CATSRELAGGPPGEYEQFF
TGTGCCACCAGCAGGGAACTAGCGGGAGGGCCGCCGGGGGAGTATGAGCAGTTCTTC
>TRBJ2-3|TRBV7-2|TRBD2|.
CASSSRTSGDTQYF
TGTGCCAGCAGCTCCCGGACTAGCGGGGATACGCAGTATTTT
>TRBJ2-1|TRBV5-1|TRBD2|.
CASSFGAGGPNEQFF
TGCGCCAGCAGCTTCGGGGCGGGAGGGCCGAATGAGCAGTTCTTC
>TRBJ2-5|TRBV5-1|.|.
CASRDPQGGGETQYF
TGCGCCAGCAGAGACCCACAGGGTGGAGGAGAGACCCAGTACTTC
>TRBJ1-1|TRBV7-9|.|.
CASSLDGIYTEAFF
TGTGCCAGCAGCTTAGACGGGATCTACACTGAAGCTTTCTTT
>TRBJ2-2|TRBV12-5|TRBD1|.
CASGLAVLSGTVGTGELFF
TGTGCTAGTGGTTTGGCTGTACTATCCGGGACAGTAGGGACCGGGGAGCTGTTTTTT
>TRBJ1-2|TRBV12-3/TRBV12-4|.|.
CASSLSGNGYTF
TGTGCCAGCAGTTTATCTGGGAATGGCTACACCTTC
>TRBJ1-5|TRBV28|TRBD1|once
CASSLGTGNGQPQHF
TGTGCCAGCAGTCTTGGGACAGGGAATGGTCAGCCCCAGCATTTT
>TRBJ1-3|TRBV4-1|.|.
CASSQGQISGNTIYF
TGCGCCAGCAGCCAAGGCCAGATCTCTGGAAACACCATATATTTT
>TRBJ2-3|TRBV20-1|TRBD2|once
CSASTLAGSTDTQYF
TGCAGTGCTAGTACGCTAGCGGGCTCCACAGATACGCAGTATTTT
>TRBJ2-5|TRBV13|TRBD1|.
CASSRTNLFFRGPGETQYF
TGTGCCAGCAGCCGCACTAACCTATTCTTCAGGGGGCCGGGGGAGACCCAGTACTTC
>TRBJ2-3|TRBV6-6|.|.
CASSYSGAPGTDTQYF
TGTGCCAGCAGTTACTCGGGGGCACCGGGCACAGATACGCAGTATTTT
>TRBJ2-1|TRBV5-6|TRBD1|.
CASRSSGQGALNEQFF
TGTGCCAGCAGATCCAGCGGACAGGGGGCGCTGAATGAGCAGTTCTTC
>TRBJ1-6|TRBV2|TRBD1|.
CASSVQGPNSPLHF
TGTGCCAGCAGTGTACAGGGGCCTAATTCACCCCTCCACTTT
>TRBJ1-4|TRBV5-1|.|.
CASSSARGTTNEKLFF
TGCGCCAGCAGCTCCGCTCGGGGAACAACTAATGAAAAACTGTTTTTT
>TRBJ2-7|TRBV3-1/TRBV3-2|TRBD2|.
CASSEREFNEQYF
TGTGCCAGCAGCGAGCGGGAGTTTAACGAGCAGTACTTC
>TRBJ2-7|TRBV20-1|.|.
CSASSLGFSYEQYF
TGCAGTGCTAGTAGTTTGGGGTTCTCCTACGAGCAGTACTTC
>TRBJ1-3|TRBV6-1|.|.
CASSESGIGNTIYF
TGTGCCAGCAGTGAGTCAGGGATCGGAAACACCATATATTTT
>TRBJ1-1|TRBV29-1|.|.
CSVGTSGNTEAFF
TGCAGCGTTGGAACGTCGGGGAACACCGAAGCTTTCTTT
>TRBJ1-6|TRBV6-5|.|.
CASTMGPPYNSPLHF
TGTGCCAGCACCATGGGCCCACCGTATAATTCACCCCTCCACTTT
>TRBJ1-5|TRBV6-6|TRBD1|.
CASSYAGQGDNQPQHF
TGTGCCAGCAGTTACGCAGGACAGGGGGACAATCAGCCCCAGCATTTT
>TRBJ2-1|TRBV13|.|.
CASSLKGVDEQFF
TGTGCCAGCAGCTTAAAAGGGGTCGATGAGCAGTTCTTC
>TRBJ2-1|TRBV7-7|TRBD2|.
CASTIIAGADEQFF
TGTGCCAGCACCATTATAGCGGGAGCGGATGAGCAGTTCTTC
>TRBJ1-5|TRBV4-1|.|.
CASTRMVDGSNQPQHF
TGCGCCAGCACCCGTATGGTGGACGGAAGCAATCAGCCCCAGCATTTT
>TRBJ1-2|TRBV9|.|.
CASSAYGLNYGYTF
TGTGCCAGCAGCGCCTATGGGCTGAACTATGGCTACACCTTC
>TRBJ2-2|TRBV29-1|.|.
CSVGHLNTGELFF
TGCAGCGTTGGTCATCTGAACACCGGGGAGCTGTTTTTT
>TRBJ2-1|TRBV6-1|.|.
CASSESPGVYNEQFF
TGTGCCAGCAGTGAAAGCCCCGGGGTCTACAATGAGCAGTTCTTC
>TRBJ1-2|TRBV6-5|TRBD1|.
CASRFGQGNNYGYTF
TGTGCCAGCAGGTTCGGACAGGGGAATAACTATGGCTACACCTTC
>TRBJ1-1|TRBV19|.|.
CASSAGGAGEPEAFF
TGTGCCAGTAGTGCTGGAGGGGCGGGAGAACCTGAAGCTTTCTTT
>TRBJ1-5|TRBV6-5|.|once
CASSYSGTYQPQHF
TGTGCCAGCAGTTACTCGGGCACCTATCAGCCCCAGCATTTT
>TRBJ1-2|TRBV12-3/TRBV12-4|TRBD1|.
CASTDRGWYGYTF
TGTGCCAGCACGGACAGGGGGTGGTATGGCTACACCTTC
>TRBJ1-5|TRBV19|TRBD1|.
CASSNPGQVSRQPQHF
TGTGCCAGTAGTAACCCGGGACAGGTATCCCGCCAGCCCCAGCATTTT
>TRBJ1-1|TRBV2|TRBD1|.
CASRRGQMNTEAFF
TGTGCCAGCAGGAGGGGACAGATGAACACTGAAGCTTTCTTT
>TRBJ2-2|TRBV2|.|.
CASSADIGRNTGELFF
TGTGCCAGCAGTGCGGATATTGGCCGTAACACCGGGGAGCTGTTTTTT
>TRBJ1-2|TRBV19|TRBD1|.
CASSTMDQGGLGGYTF
TGTGCCAGTAGTACGATGGACCAAGGGGGCCTCGGTGGCTACACCTTC
>TRBJ1-2|TRBV19|TRBD1|.
CASSRDRAGYTF
TGTGCCAGTAGTAGGGACAGGGCTGGCTACACCTTC
>TRBJ2-5|TRBV6-5|.|.
CASSYRVGETQYF
TGTGCCAGCAGTTACAGGGTAGGAGAGACCCAGTACTTC
>TRBJ1-2|TRBV6-5|.|.
CASRGQGSVDYGYTF
TGTGCCAGCAGGGGGCAGGGATCCGTTGACTATGGCTACACCTTC